This T cell receptor (beta chain) originates from a study of regulatory T cells in long-lasting Graves disease. Trimming stripped 0 bases from V and 6 bases from J, with 7 bases between. The CDR3 covers 13 residues. CDR1 and CDR2 from the germline V gene are SGHRS and YFSETQ. The time point here: persistent/refractory GD, antithyroid drugs over 5 years with positive TRAb. PBMCs were the source of the RNA used for TCR sequencing. In building TCR beta libraries, iRepertoire HTBI primers were used together with Arm-PCR of CDR3 regions. MiXCR was run by TCRdb on the multiplex PCR reads, yielding one entry per CDR3 protein. The sample has about 430,000 distinct CDR3 sequences, around 20% seen once. Overall study findings and caveats: Reduced TCR diversity was observed in persistent Graves' patients versus newly diagnosed patients. Thyroid tissue went unstudied; only peripheral blood was examined. New patients shared over 800 public clonotypes, fewer than the 2,500 to 3,500 shared by persistent patients.

With regard to this clonotype: As yet, its antigen is unknown.

The chain joins TRBV5-1 to TRBJ2-1, with D uncertain. This clonotype originated in a female donor with Graves disease. The specimen was peripheral blood mononuclear cells (PBMCs), collected when the disease was refractory, from a patient treated with antithyroid drugs. In nucleotides, the CDR3 is TGCGCCAGCAGCTTGGAGGTAATCAATGAGCAGTTCTTC. It codes for CASSLEVINEQFF.